These 12 T cell receptor beta chains share one sample of origin, sequenced in a study of T cell clones after liver transplantation. Repertoires were generated with immunoSEQ multiplex PCR, while TCRdb's copy carries only in-frame clones and drops some. This table holds tens of thousands of clones, over 85% found once. The input for sequencing was CD4+ T cells from blood, taken before liver transplant. These receptor sequences come from a human donor who received a liver transplant.

V gene TRBV2 combines with J gene TRBJ2-1; 13 bases map to TRBD2. Per the germline V gene, CDR1 is SNHLY and CDR2 is FYNNEI. The CDR3 extends over 20 amino acids. Trimming cost V 6 bases and J 2 bases; bases outside gene matches: 16. CDR3 in amino acids: CASRAAVGLAGEGAYNEQFF. As DNA, the CDR3 is TGTGCCAGCAGGGCGGCCGTCGGACTAGCGGGAGAAGGAGCCTACAATGAGCAGTTCTTC.

The chain has TRBV7-8 and TRBJ2-7, with D perhaps matching TRBD1 (7 bases). With 5 bases removed from V and 2 bases from J, the gap between germline ends came to 22 bases. The length of the CDR3 is 17 residues. Germline assignment: CDR1 SGHVS and CDR2 FQNEAQ. CDR3 sequence: CASSQRGMTGTPYEQYF. The CDR3 DNA reads TGTGCCAGCAGCCAGCGCGGAATGACAGGGACTCCCTACGAGCAGTACTTC.

V and J are TRBV5-4 and TRBJ2-5, with D possibly called TRBD1 or TRBD2 (6 bases each). Germline-derived CDR1 and CDR2 are SGHNT and YYREEE (reference sequence). With 3 bases removed from V and 9 bases from J, the gap between germline ends came to 21 bases. The CDR3 has 15 residues. This CDR3 is CASSSGGRTVRPQYF. In nucleotides, the CDR3 is TGTGCCAGCAGCTCCGGGGGAAGGACAGTAAGGCCCCAGTACTTC.

The chain employs TRBV28 and TRBJ2-2, with a tentative D call TRBD1 (6 bases). CDR1 and CDR2 (germline): MDHEN, SYDVKM. V was cut by 1 base and J by 5 bases, with 14 bases left in between. The CDR3 contains 16 residues. As DNA, the CDR3 is TGTGCCAGCAGTTTATCGCCAGGGGTGAGGACCGGGGAGCTGTTTTTT. Encoded protein: CASSLSPGVRTGELFF. Complete variable domain (other parts from reference TRBV28 and TRBJ2-2): DVKVTQSSRYLVKRTGEKVFLECVQDMDHENMFWYRQDPGLGLRLIYFSYDVKMKEKGDIPEGYSVSREKKERFSLILESASTNQTSMYLCASSLSPGVRTGELFFGEGSRLTVL.

This chain connects TRBV28 to TRBJ1-1; D possibly corresponds to TRBD1 (5 bases). CDR1 is MDHEN, CDR2 SYDVKM, per germline. The CDR3 sequence is 13 residues long. Trimming pared 2 bases from V and 1 base from J, leaving 5 bases between. CDR3 sequence reads: CASSLTGNTEAFF. DNA for the CDR3: TGTGCCAGCAGTTTAACAGGGAACACTGAAGCTTTCTTT.

This clone was picked up a small number of times. The chain employs TRBV28 and TRBJ1-2, with D hard to call. V lost 6 bases to trimming and J lost 8 bases, with 10 bases between them. Germline V gives CDR1 MDHEN, CDR2 SYDVKM. This CDR3 comprises 11 residues. CDR3 nucleotide sequence: TGTGCCAGCAGGTCTCACATCGGCTACACCTTC. Residues: CASRSHIGYTF.

The chain couples TRBV5-1 to TRBJ2-3, with TRBD2 identical over 9 bases. Germline V gene data show CDR1 as SGHRS and CDR2 as YFSETQ. J lost 4 bases, V lost 0 bases, and 15 bases had no gene match. This CDR3 comprises 19 residues. CDR3: CASSLVGLASRSSSDTQYF. The CDR3 DNA is TGCGCCAGCAGCTTGGTGGGACTAGCATCCCGGTCGAGTTCAGATACGCAGTATTTT.

V gene TRBV18 combines with J gene TRBJ2-7; D perhaps matches TRBD2 (5 bases). The germline V gene encodes CDR1 KGHSH and CDR2 LQKENI. V lost 4 bases to trimming and J lost 3 bases, with 7 bases between them. CDR3 length: 12 amino acids. The CDR3 spells CASSQGLYEQYF. The DNA for the CDR3 is TGTGCCAGCTCACAAGGACTCTACGAGCAGTACTTC. Combining the CDR3 with reference TRBV18 and TRBJ2-7 gives the whole variable domain NAGVMQNPRHLVRRRGQEARLRCSPMKGHSHVYWYRQLPEEGLKFMVYLQKENIIDESGMPKERFSAEFPKEGPSILRIQQVVRGDSAAYFCASSQGLYEQYFGPGTRLTVT.

The gene calls are TRBV29-1 and TRBJ2-3, with no clear D. V lost 4 bases, J lost 0 bases, and 11 bases lay in between. The CDR3 is made up of 14 amino acids. CDR1 and CDR2 (germline): SQVTM, ANQGSEA. CDR3 amino acids: CSVAKSTSTDTQYF. CDR3 nucleotides: TGCAGCGTTGCTAAGTCAACTAGCACAGATACGCAGTATTTT.

The rearrangement links TRBV18 to TRBJ2-1; 9 bases align to TRBD1. After removal of 3 bases from V and 0 bases from J, the junction contained 12 bases not matched to a gene. The germline V gene has CDR1 KGHSH and CDR2 LQKENI. There are 19 residues in the CDR3. For the CDR3, the DNA is TGTGCCAGCTCACCCCCCGCCCCGGGACAGGGAAGCTCCTACAATGAGCAGTTCTTC. Its protein is CASSPPAPGQGSSYNEQFF. The whole variable domain, remainder taken from reference TRBV18 and TRBJ2-1, is NAGVMQNPRHLVRRRGQEARLRCSPMKGHSHVYWYRQLPEEGLKFMVYLQKENIIDESGMPKERFSAEFPKEGPSILRIQQVVRGDSAAYFCASSPPAPGQGSSYNEQFFGPGTRLTVL.

The chain has TRBV29-1 and TRBJ1-2; D remains unclear. The CDR3 consists of 14 residues. From germline, CDR1 is SQVTM and CDR2 ANQGSEA. Trimming removed 4 bases at V and 8 bases at J, with 20 bases between. The CDR3 region has the DNA TGCAGCGTTGTCCCACCCGACGGGAGTGGGGGCTACACCTTC. Translating gives CSVVPPDGSGGYTF. Together with reference TRBV29-1 and TRBJ1-2, the CDR3 gives the full variable domain: SAVISQKPSRDICQRGTSLTIQCQVDSQVTMMFWYRQQPGQSLTLIATANQGSEATYESGFVIDKFPISRPNLTFSTLTVSNMSPEDSSIYLCSVVPPDGSGGYTFGSGTRLTVV.

V gene TRBV19 combines with J gene TRBJ2-7; 9 bases fit TRBD2. CDR3 length equals 15 residues. J was trimmed by 3 bases and V by 3 bases; bases with no gene match: 6. The germline CDR1 and CDR2 sequences are LNHDA and SQIVND (reference sequence). For the CDR3, the DNA is TGTGCCAGTAGTATCGGAGGTAGCGGGGGCTACGAGCAGTACTTC. It specifies CASSIGGSGGYEQYF. Filled out from reference TRBV19 and TRBJ2-7, the complete variable domain reads DGGITQSPKYLFRKEGQNVTLSCEQNLNHDAMYWYRQDPGQGLRLIYYSQIVNDFQKGDIAEGYSVSREKKESFPLTVTSAQKNPTAFYLCASSIGGSGGYEQYFGPGTRLTVT.